The 31 T cell receptor beta chains given below trace back to one sample, sequenced in a study of regulatory T cells in long-lasting Graves disease. The time point here: persistent/refractory GD, antithyroid drugs over 5 years with positive TRAb. With RNA extracted from PBMCs as input, the TCR library was made. CDR3-region Arm-PCR and iRepertoire HTBI primers produced the TCR beta libraries. TCRdb independently ran MiXCR on the multiplex PCR reads; one entry per CDR3 protein. This table has about 450,000 distinct CDR3 sequences, 23% appearing once. The specimen comprised peripheral blood mononuclear cells (PBMCs), sampled when the disease was refractory, from a patient treated with antithyroid drugs. The receptors come from a female donor with Graves disease.

The V call is TRBV28, the J call TRBJ2-5; 8 bases fit TRBD2. The CDR3 is 16 amino acids. V lost 6 bases and J lost 5; bases outside the gene matches: 14. Germline CDR1 reads MDHEN; CDR2 reads SYDVKM. The CDR3 region has the DNA TGTGCCAGCAGCCCGGGGGGGGAATTGAAAGGGGAGACCCAGTACTTC. This translates into CASSPGGELKGETQYF.

The chain has TRBV3-1 and TRBJ1-5; 11 nucleotides match TRBD1. The CDR3 covers 16 residues. Germline CDR1 LGHDT, CDR2 YNNKEL (reference sequence). The V segment lost 4 bases and the J segment 1 base; nucleotides outside the gene matches: 3. CDR3 in DNA: TGTGCCAGCAGCCCAGGACAGGGGGCGAGCAATCAGCCCCAGCATTTT. This encodes CASSPGQGASNQPQHF.

The chain combines TRBV30 with TRBJ1-1, with 8 bases aligning to TRBD1. The CDR3 totals 11 residues. With 4 bases clipped from V and 11 bases from J, the junction kept 6 bases outside the gene matches. In germline, CDR1 is GTSNPN, CDR2 SVGIG (reference sequence). The CDR3 DNA follows: TGTGCCTGGACAAAGGACAGGGTGGCTTTCTTT. Its protein is CAWTKDRVAFF.

J is TRBJ2-5 and V is TRBV7-2; 8 nucleotides agree with TRBD2. The CDR3 spans 16 residues. Germline CDR1 reads SGHTA; CDR2 reads FQGNSA. The trim removed 3 bases at V and 5 bases at J, leaving 11 bases unmatched. The CDR3 protein is CASSFPGGRGRETQYF. In nucleotides, the CDR3 is TGTGCCAGCAGCTTCCCGGGGGGGCGGGGGAGGGAGACCCAGTACTTC. Together with reference TRBV7-2 and TRBJ2-5, the CDR3 gives the full variable domain: GAGVSQSPSNKVTEKGKDVELRCDPISGHTALYWYRQSLGQGLEFLIYFQGNSAPDKSGLPSDRFSAERTGGSVSTLTIQRTQQEDSAVYLCASSFPGGRGRETQYFGPGTRLLVL.

The V call is TRBV30, the J call TRBJ2-1; 10 positions agree with TRBD2. Germline V lookup: CDR1 GTSNPN, CDR2 SVGIG (reference sequence). Trimming took 5 bases from V and 2 from J; bases not matched to a gene: 9. The CDR3 is 16 amino acids. The CDR3 DNA is TGTGCCTGGTCTCTCGGAGCGGGAGGGCCCTACAATGAGCAGTTCTTC. This translates into CAWSLGAGGPYNEQFF.

This clonotype has a handful of counts. V and J are TRBV19 and TRBJ1-1; TRBD1 aligns across 8 bases. The CDR3 has 15 residues. V lost 5 bases and J lost 3; bases outside the gene matches: 8. The V gene's germline CDR1 is LNHDA and CDR2 SQIVND (reference sequence). Here the CDR3 reads CASSGHRGRDTEAFF. The CDR3 DNA follows: TGTGCCAGTAGTGGACACAGGGGGAGAGACACTGAAGCTTTCTTT.

This clonotype was seen only once. Being one base from a much bigger clone, this may be a read error. The V gene is TRBV6-1, the J gene TRBJ1-2; D is possibly TRBD1 (6 bases). CDR1 is MNHNS, CDR2 SASEGT, per germline. The length of the CDR3 is 15 residues. V was cut by 1 base and J by 4 bases, with 13 bases left in between. The CDR3 spells CASSEGWEQGYGYTF. The CDR3 coding sequence is TGTGCCAGCAGTGAAGGCTGGGAACAGGGCTATGGCTACACCTTC.

This clonotype has ten or more counts. The chain uses TRBV7-2 and TRBJ2-5, with D unclear. The CDR3 spans 16 residues. CDR1 SGHTA and CDR2 FQGNSA come from the germline V gene. V was pared by 1 base and J by 2 bases, with 14 bases between. The CDR3 here is CASSLVGIGQQETQYF. CDR3 DNA: TGTGCCAGCAGCTTAGTAGGGATTGGCCAGCAAGAGACCCAGTACTTC.

This clonotype showed up just once. One end of the junction does not line up with germline, which may come from a read error. The V call is TRBV7-2, the J call TRBJ2-1; D may match TRBD1 or TRBD2 (5 bases each). CDR1 and CDR2 from the germline V gene are SGHTA and FQGNSA. This CDR3 has 17 residues. CDR3 protein: CASSFLSFGAQNKEQFF. The CDR3 DNA reads TGTGCCAGCAGCTTTTTAAGCTTCGGGGCCCAGAACAAAGAGCAGTTCTTC.

This clonotype was found a few times. The rearrangement links TRBV2 to TRBJ2-1; possibly TRBD2 for D (7 bases). Trimming stripped 2 bases from V and 6 bases from J, with 20 bases between. Germline V gene sequence: CDR1 SNHLY, CDR2 FYNNEI. CDR3 size: 17 residues. DNA for the CDR3: TGTGCCAGCAGTGAACAACCCTGGGTAGGGGGGGCCAATGAGCAGTTCTTC. This encodes CASSEQPWVGGANEQFF.

In this sample, this clonotype turned up many times. The chain joins TRBV12-3 or TRBV12-4 to TRBJ1-2, with 8 bases matching TRBD1. V lost 5 bases and J lost 5; bases outside the gene matches: 10. The CDR3 contains 15 residues. CDR3 sequence reads: CASSTRQGNTYGYTF. CDR3 nucleotides: TGTGCCAGCAGTACCCGACAGGGGAATACTTATGGCTACACCTTC.

The gene calls are TRBV4-1 and TRBJ2-7; the D gene could be TRBD1 or TRBD2 (5 bases each). V was cut by 5 bases and J by 0 bases, with 14 bases left in between. Germline loops: CDR1 MGHRA, CDR2 YSYEKL. This CDR3 is 15 amino acids long. Here the CDR3 DNA reads TGCGCCAGCAGCTATGACCCGGGGCTCTCCTACGAGCAGTACTTC. Its translation: CASSYDPGLSYEQYF.

This clonotype was seen a few times. The chain employs TRBV5-1 and TRBJ1-1; TRBD1 might be the D (5 bases). The CDR3 sequence is 14 residues long. From germline, CDR1 is SGHRS and CDR2 YFSETQ. The V end was cut by 7 bases, the J end by 0 bases, with 13 bases between. The CDR3 loop is CASSAGPMNTEAFF. The CDR3 coding sequence is TGCGCCAGCTCCGCGGGACCTATGAACACTGAAGCTTTCTTT.

V usage is TRBV12-3 or TRBV12-4 and J usage is TRBJ1-1; possible D gene TRBD1, 6 bases. The CDR3 runs 14 residues. V lost 7 bases and J 5 bases, leaving 17 bases between the germline ends. CDR3 loop: CASNLGGGFTEAFF. The CDR3 nucleotides are TGTGCCAGCAATCTGGGGGGCGGTTTTACTGAAGCTTTCTTT.

This clonotype was seen only once. V and J are TRBV28 and TRBJ2-3, with D possibly TRBD2 on 6 matching bases. The CDR3 has 14 amino acids. Germline lookup yields CDR1 MDHEN and CDR2 SYDVKM. Trimming shortened V by 6 bases and J by 2 bases, and 12 bases separated the two germline ends. The CDR3 DNA sequence: TGTGCCAGCAGGTCCGGGAGTTCCACAGATACGCAGTATTTT. Translation gives CASRSGSSTDTQYF.

In this sample, this clonotype turned up a few times. V usage is TRBV7-9 and J usage is TRBJ2-5; D remains ambiguous. V shed 4 bases and J shed 3 bases, with 9 bases lying between them. CDR3 length equals 13 residues. Germline V gene sequence: CDR1 SEHNR, CDR2 FQNEAQ (reference sequence). CDR3 in amino acids: CASSSNLKETQYF. In DNA form, the CDR3 reads TGTGCCAGCAGCTCGAACCTTAAAGAGACCCAGTACTTC.

The chain couples TRBV7-2 to TRBJ2-6; D call uncertain. The V end was cut by 1 base, the J end by 1 base, with 8 bases between. This CDR3 spans 16 amino acids. CDR1 and CDR2 from the germline V gene are SGHTA and FQGNSA. CDR3 protein: CASSLGGESGANVLTF. The CDR3 coding sequence is TGTGCCAGCAGCTTAGGCGGAGAGTCTGGGGCCAACGTCCTGACTTTC.

This clonotype was found many times. The gene calls are TRBV12-3 or TRBV12-4 and TRBJ1-5, with D unresolved. The CDR3 covers 13 residues. V lost 5 bases and J lost 4, with 9 bases in between. In nucleotides, the CDR3 is TGTGCCAGCAGTCCGAATTCGAATCAGCCCCAGCATTTT. Protein product: CASSPNSNQPQHF.

This clonotype was seen a handful of times. The CDR3 loop is CASSYDRDRIYGYTF. The CDR3, as DNA: TGTGCCAGCAGTTACGACCGAGACCGTATATATGGCTACACCTTC. This sequence joins TRBV6-2 or TRBV6-3 and TRBJ1-2; no reliable D call. V dropped 2 bases and J dropped 5 bases, with 15 bases sitting between them. CDR1 MNHEY and CDR2 SVGEGT come from the germline V gene. The CDR3 extends over 15 amino acids.

This clonotype was observed at least ten times. This sequence joins TRBV11-2 and TRBJ2-7, with a possible D match to TRBD1 (6 bases). Trimming cost V 1 base and J 4 bases, with 14 bases left between them. Germline V gene data show CDR1 as SGHAT and CDR2 as FQNNGV. The CDR3 loop spans 15 amino acids. CDR3 coding DNA: TGTGCCAGCAGCTTAGCCCCGGGACAAAATTACGAGCAGTACTTC. It is translated as CASSLAPGQNYEQYF.

The chain uses TRBV12-3 or TRBV12-4 and TRBJ1-1; D is unclear. V lost 6 bases and J lost 5, with 16 bases in between. This CDR3 has 14 residues. CDR3 in amino acids: CASSHASRETEAFF. Here the CDR3 DNA reads TGTGCCAGCAGCCATGCTAGCCGGGAGACTGAAGCTTTCTTT.

V is TRBV7-8 and J is TRBJ2-7, with 9 bases lining up with TRBD1. The CDR3 is made up of 16 amino acids. V shed 5 bases, J shed 2 bases, and the junction held 10 bases outside the gene matches. Germline V gene sequence: CDR1 SGHVS, CDR2 FQNEAQ. The CDR3 sequence: CASSIHRDRVTYEQYF. DNA for the CDR3: TGTGCCAGCAGCATCCACCGGGACAGGGTTACCTACGAGCAGTACTTC.

This clonotype was detected many times. This chain connects TRBV28 to TRBJ2-7; the D call may be TRBD1 or TRBD2 (5 bases each). The CDR3 has 13 amino acids. Trimming stripped 10 bases from V and 3 bases from J, with 16 bases between. Germline-derived CDR1 and CDR2 are MDHEN and SYDVKM. The CDR3 loop reads CATEGSIIYEQYF. CDR3 bases: TGTGCCACCGAGGGGTCGATTATCTACGAGCAGTACTTC.

In its sample, this clonotype was seen many times. The rearrangement uses TRBV7-2 and TRBJ1-1; the D is unclear. With 4 bases removed from V and 1 base from J, the gap between germline ends came to 13 bases. The length of the CDR3 is 15 residues. CDR1 is SGHTA, CDR2 FQGNSA, per germline. This CDR3 is CASSSWIAANTEAFF. The CDR3 DNA reads as TGTGCCAGCAGCTCCTGGATAGCAGCGAACACTGAAGCTTTCTTT.

In its sample, this clonotype was seen a few times. This chain connects TRBV29-1 to TRBJ2-2; 12 nucleotides align to TRBD2. Losses at the gene ends were 5 bases for V and 1 base for J; bases not matched to a gene: 5. The CDR3 consists of 16 residues. Per the germline V gene, CDR1 is SQVTM and CDR2 is ANQGSEA. The CDR3 spells CSVTGLAGRNTGELFF. The CDR3 DNA sequence: TGCAGCGTTACAGGACTAGCGGGAAGGAACACCGGGGAGCTGTTTTTT.

The V gene is TRBV28, the J gene TRBJ2-1; weak D call: TRBD2 (6 bases). Trimming removed 5 bases from V and 4 bases from J, with 15 bases in between. CDR3 size: 15 residues. CDR1 is MDHEN, CDR2 SYDVKM, per germline. CDR3 coding DNA: TGTGCCAGCAGTGCCGGAGGGGCGGGGTACAATGAGCAGTTCTTC. Translated: CASSAGGAGYNEQFF.

This clonotype was found many times. This chain connects TRBV28 to TRBJ1-2, with 8 positions matching TRBD1. The CDR3 runs 16 residues. The junction had 8 bases not matched to a gene; V was cut back by 4 bases and J by 1 base. Germline CDR1 MDHEN, CDR2 SYDVKM. The CDR3 protein is CASSYPRTGSNYGYTF. CDR3 nucleotides: TGTGCCAGCAGTTACCCCCGGACAGGGAGTAACTATGGCTACACCTTC.

This clonotype was seen a few times. CDR3 amino acids: CASSPSYGETQYF. The DNA of the CDR3 is TGTGCCAGCAGCCCCTCCTATGGGGAGACCCAGTACTTC. The chain recombines TRBV9 with TRBJ2-5; D unclear. The CDR3 has 13 amino acids. V lost 4 bases and J 5 bases, leaving 12 bases between the germline ends. Germline V gene data show CDR1 as SGDLS and CDR2 as YYNGEE.

This clonotype was found many times. The V and J genes are TRBV7-2 and TRBJ2-1; 9 bases line up with TRBD2. With 3 bases clipped from V and 4 bases from J, the junction kept 1 base outside the gene matches. This CDR3 contains 14 residues. Per the germline V gene, CDR1 is SGHTA and CDR2 is FQGNSA. In DNA form, the CDR3 reads TGTGCCAGCAGCTTTGCGGGAGGGTACAATGAGCAGTTCTTC. It yields the protein CASSFAGGYNEQFF.

This clonotype was found many times. The genes are TRBV12-3 or TRBV12-4 and TRBJ2-7; TRBD1 matches at 9 bases. This CDR3 spans 15 amino acids. Trimming cost V 2 bases and J 2 bases; bases outside gene matches: 4. The CDR3 region has the DNA TGTGCCAGCAGTTTATGGGGACAGGGCACCTACGAGCAGTACTTC. This gives the protein CASSLWGQGTYEQYF.

This clonotype was recorded at least ten times. This rearrangement joins TRBV6-5 to TRBJ2-7; 10 bases line up with TRBD1. Germline CDR1 reads MNHEY; CDR2 reads SVGAGI. The CDR3 extends over 16 amino acids. V shed 0 bases, J shed 7 bases, and the junction held 9 bases outside the gene matches. CDR3 nucleotide sequence: TGTGCCAGCAGTTACTCGTCCGGGACAGGGGCGGGGGAGCAGTACTTC. Translation: CASSYSSGTGAGEQYF.